Below, 21 T cell receptor beta chains from the same sample are listed, as sequenced in a study of read filtering for tumor transcriptome and immune sequencing. This library used about 400 ng RNA and molecular barcoded adaptors spanning alpha/delta and beta/gamma chains. TCRdb used MiXCR to reprocess the reads, holding one entry per CDR3 protein. The repertoire holds tens of thousands of distinct CDR3 sequences, 13% to 15% seen once, with about 41% in the top ten. The sample taken for sequencing was a population of CD138-negative cells sorted from bone marrow. The receptors here all came from a donor older than 35 with multiple myeloma.

This clonotype occurred a few times. A much larger clone is a single base away; this may be a read error. The V and J genes are TRBV4-1 and TRBJ1-5, with a tentative D call TRBD1 (5 bases). The CDR3 sequence is 16 residues long. Per germline, CDR1 MGHRA and CDR2 YSYEKL. CDR3: CAGSQDPTGQGQPQHF. CDR3 nucleotides: TGCGCCGGCAGCCAAGACCCTACGGGGCAAGGGCAGCCCCAGCATTTT.

At least ten counts were recorded for this clonotype. The chain joins TRBV7-9 to TRBJ2-3; no definite D call. V lost 2 bases and J 0 bases, leaving 12 bases between the germline ends. This CDR3 is 16 amino acids long. Germline values: CDR1 SEHNR, CDR2 FQNEAQ (reference sequence). CDR3 sequence: CASSLSALGSTDTQYF. CDR3 bases: TGTGCCAGCAGCTTATCAGCGCTTGGGAGCACAGATACGCAGTATTTT.

This clonotype was observed at least ten times. V and J are TRBV2 and TRBJ2-3, with 9 bases aligning to TRBD2. The V gene's germline CDR1 is SNHLY and CDR2 FYNNEI. CDR3 length: 13 amino acids. J was trimmed by 0 bases and V by 9 bases; bases with no gene match: 1. CDR3 sequence: CASLAGSTDTQYF. Here the CDR3 DNA reads TGTGCCAGTCTAGCGGGAAGCACAGATACGCAGTATTTT.

This clonotype was detected many times. The chain couples TRBV10-3 to TRBJ1-1; no firm D call. Germline V CDR1 and CDR2: ENHRY, SYGVKD. V lost 7 bases and J lost 3, with 12 bases in between. The CDR3 has 13 amino acids. The CDR3 sequence: CAITLTMDTEAFF. The CDR3 coding sequence is TGTGCCATCACGTTAACAATGGACACTGAAGCTTTCTTT.

This clonotype has at least ten counts. The chain combines TRBV5-4 with TRBJ2-5; 10 bases are shared with TRBD1. V shed 4 bases, J shed 2 bases, and the junction held 5 bases outside the gene matches. The CDR3 loop spans 15 amino acids. The germline V gene has CDR1 SGHNT and CDR2 YYREEE (reference sequence). For the CDR3, the DNA is TGTGCCAGCAGCACCCCGGGACAGGGGCAAGAGACCCAGTACTTC. This translates into CASSTPGQGQETQYF.

Regarding this clonotype: A much larger clone differs from this one at a single base, so this may be a read error. The conserved closing phenylalanine or tryptophan is absent in this CDR3, likely reflecting a read error. V is TRBV2 and J is TRBJ1-1; 10 bases fit TRBD1. The CDR3 totals 13 residues. Per germline, CDR1 SNHLY and CDR2 FYNNEI. The trim removed 6 bases at V and 6 bases at J, leaving 4 bases unmatched. The CDR3 here is CASRGQGSSEAFL. In DNA, the CDR3 is TGTGCCAGCAGGGGACAGGGGTCATCTGAAGCTTTCCTT.

This clonotype was detected a few times. A far more abundant clone sits one base away, making this likely a read error. This is likely a read error, given that the CDR3 carries no conserved phenylalanine or tryptophan at its end. V is TRBV7-9 and J is TRBJ2-1; 14 positions agree with TRBD2. Germline V gives CDR1 SEHNR, CDR2 FQNEAQ (reference sequence). The V segment lost 1 base and the J segment 5 bases; nucleotides outside the gene matches: 7. This CDR3 contains 18 residues. CDR3 in amino acids: CASSLVGTSGSSHNEQFL. CDR3 in DNA: TGTGCCAGCAGCTTAGTAGGGACTAGCGGGAGTTCGCACAATGAGCAGTTCCTC.

This clonotype was observed at least ten times. This sequence joins TRBV2 and TRBJ1-5; the match to TRBD1 covers 11 bases. CDR3 length equals 15 residues. Unmatched junction bases numbered 5, after V lost 5 bases and J lost 5 bases. The germline CDR1 and CDR2 sequences are SNHLY and FYNNEI. CDR3 in DNA: TGTGCCAGCAGTTATGGGACAGGGGGTTATCAGCCCCAGCATTTT. This sequence encodes CASSYGTGGYQPQHF.

This clonotype occurred many times. The chain uses TRBV28 and TRBJ2-1; D may be TRBD2 (5 bases). The CDR3 covers 15 residues. Germline CDR1 is MDHEN and CDR2 is SYDVKM. With 9 bases removed from V and 4 bases from J, the gap between germline ends came to 19 bases. CDR3 loop: CASPGWGWGYNEQFF. Here the CDR3 DNA reads TGTGCCAGTCCGGGATGGGGATGGGGATACAATGAGCAGTTCTTC. Together with reference TRBV28 and TRBJ2-1, the CDR3 gives the full variable domain: DVKVTQSSRYLVKRTGEKVFLECVQDMDHENMFWYRQDPGLGLRLIYFSYDVKMKEKGDIPEGYSVSREKKERFSLILESASTNQTSMYLCASPGWGWGYNEQFFGPGTRLTVL.

This clonotype has ten or more counts. The junction shows a germline mismatch at one end, possibly a read error. V and J are TRBV28 and TRBJ2-1; 8 bases align to TRBD2. The CDR3 has 14 residues. Germline V CDR1 and CDR2: MDHEN, SYDVKM. The CDR3 DNA follows: TGTGCCAGCAGTTCCAACATACTAGCCCACGGGGGGGTCTTC. It encodes CASSSNILAHGGVF.

As regards this clonotype: Germline is not matched at one junction end, which may reflect a read error. The genes are TRBV30 and TRBJ2-2; TRBD2 matches at 12 bases. Germline V CDR1 and CDR2: GTSNPN, SVGIG (reference sequence). The CDR3 has 15 residues. The CDR3 protein is CAWTMTSGSSGELLF. CDR3 DNA sequence: TGTGCCTGGACCATGACTAGCGGGAGTTCCGGGGAGCTGCTTTTT.

This clonotype was counted many times. This chain connects TRBV11-3 to TRBJ1-2; tentatively, D is TRBD1 (6 bases). Germline V gives CDR1 SGHNT, CDR2 YENEEA. V was shortened by 6 bases and J by 8 bases, with 25 bases between the two germline ends. The CDR3 length is 16 residues. Here the CDR3 reads CASSLNTGLSVYGYTF. CDR3 coding DNA: TGTGCCAGCAGTTTAAACACAGGGTTGAGTGTCTACGGCTACACCTTC.

Regarding this clonotype: The junction shows a germline mismatch at one end, possibly a read error. The CDR3 is CASSFDRVNTEAFF. DNA for the CDR3: TGTGCCAGCAGCTTCGACAGAGTTAACACTGAAGCTTTCTTT. This chain joins TRBV5-1 and TRBJ1-1; D may be TRBD1 (5 bases). CDR3 length: 14 residues. Germline CDR1 and CDR2: SGHRS and YFSETQ.

This clonotype was detected many times. The V call is TRBV5-1, the J call TRBJ2-7, with 8 bases fitting TRBD1. The germline CDR1 and CDR2 sequences are SGHRS and YFSETQ. The CDR3 is 14 residues long. The V segment lost 2 bases and the J segment 2 bases; nucleotides outside the gene matches: 3. CDR3 DNA: TGCGCCAGCAGCTTCTCAGGGGGCACCTACGAGCAGTACTTC. This translates into CASSFSGGTYEQYF.

This clonotype was recorded at least ten times. This sequence joins TRBV6-5 and TRBJ2-1; 13 bases match TRBD2. CDR3 length equals 17 residues. Per the germline V gene, CDR1 is MNHEY and CDR2 is SVGAGI. V shed 4 bases and J 2 bases; nucleotides not matched to a gene: 5. CDR3 protein: CASSSQLAGGTYNEQFF. Here the CDR3 DNA reads TGTGCCAGCAGTTCCCAACTAGCGGGAGGGACCTACAATGAGCAGTTCTTC.

This chain joins TRBV27 and TRBJ2-7, with D perhaps matching TRBD2 (6 bases). The CDR3 runs to 16 residues. The germline CDR1 and CDR2 sequences are MNHEY and SMNVEV (reference sequence). V shed 3 bases and J shed 4 bases, with 19 bases lying between them. CDR3 sequence: CASSFYAPGSDYEQYF. CDR3 in DNA: TGTGCCAGCAGTTTCTACGCTCCCGGGAGCGATTACGAGCAGTACTTC.

This clonotype was found a few times. One end of the junction does not line up with germline, which may come from a read error. J is TRBJ2-7 and V is TRBV6-5; 8 positions agree with TRBD2. The CDR3 has 14 residues. Germline V gene lookup returns CDR1 MNHEY and CDR2 SVGAGI. The CDR3 protein is CACSYTSGAYEQYF. CDR3 in DNA: TGTGCCTGCAGTTACACTAGCGGTGCCTACGAGCAGTACTTC.

This clonotype was seen at least ten times. This chain connects TRBV6-2 or TRBV6-3 to TRBJ2-7, with 9 bases lining up with TRBD2. The germline gives CDR1 MNHEY, CDR2 SVGEGT. The J segment lost 5 bases and the V segment lost 7 bases, leaving 9 bases of the junction unmatched. The CDR3 has 14 residues. The CDR3 nucleotides read TGTGCCAGCATCCAAGCGGGAGGATCTAACGAGCAGTACTTC. Its protein is CASIQAGGSNEQYF.

The sample holds many counts of this clonotype. The J gene is TRBJ2-7, the V gene TRBV11-2; 9 bases are a match to TRBD2. Per germline, CDR1 SGHAT and CDR2 FQNNGV. Trimming removed 4 bases from V and 1 base from J; junction bases left unmatched: 2. The CDR3 has 14 residues. The CDR3 DNA is TGTGCCAGCAGCTCGACTAGCGGATCCTACGAGCAGTACTTC. As protein: CASSSTSGSYEQYF.

This clonotype was seen only a few times. The chain carries TRBV6-5 and TRBJ2-3; a possible D gene is TRBD1 (5 bases). There are 14 residues in the CDR3. Deletions cut 5 bases from V and 6 bases from J, with 15 bases between. The germline gives CDR1 MNHEY, CDR2 SVGAGI. This CDR3 reads CASSIRAPRDTQYF. The CDR3, as DNA: TGTGCCAGCAGTATCAGGGCCCCCCGCGATACGCAGTATTTT.

The chain uses TRBV9 and TRBJ2-3; TRBD1 aligns across 8 bases. The CDR3 is 15 residues long. In germline, CDR1 is SGDLS, CDR2 YYNGEE. Unmatched junction bases numbered 4, after V lost 3 bases and J lost 1 base. DNA of the CDR3: TGTGCCAGCAGCGCGTCAGGGGGCGGCACAGATACGCAGTATTTT. Translating gives CASSASGGGTDTQYF.